This T cell receptor (beta chain) was captured in a study of beta chain features in type 1 diabetes. The sample holds a few counts of this clone. Its antigen is not identified. Study-wide points: When Type 1 diabetes patients were examined, their TCRB CDR3s proved moderately but significantly shorter in all four CD4+ subsets.

All of the isolated RNA was reverse transcribed, so expressed TCRB transcripts were sequenced. Clones were sequenced by immunoSEQ multiplex PCR, and TCRdb holds only the in-frame ones, with some missing. This sample has around 53,000 clones, with roughly 63% found just once. The V and J ends lost 1 base and 8 bases, in that order; junction bases with no gene match: 8. The V gene's germline CDR1 is MNHEY and CDR2 SMNVEV (reference sequence). The CDR3 is made up of 16 amino acids. This rearrangement joins TRBV27 to TRBJ1-4; 9 nucleotides align to TRBD1. The origin of this receptor is a woman aged 30 to 39 with type 1 diabetes. Sequencing was carried out using stem cell memory CD4+ T cells from blood. In DNA form, the CDR3 reads TGTGCCAGCAGTTTATTCCCGGACAGGGGTGGAGAAAAACTGTTTTTT. Protein sequence: CASSLFPDRGGEKLFF.